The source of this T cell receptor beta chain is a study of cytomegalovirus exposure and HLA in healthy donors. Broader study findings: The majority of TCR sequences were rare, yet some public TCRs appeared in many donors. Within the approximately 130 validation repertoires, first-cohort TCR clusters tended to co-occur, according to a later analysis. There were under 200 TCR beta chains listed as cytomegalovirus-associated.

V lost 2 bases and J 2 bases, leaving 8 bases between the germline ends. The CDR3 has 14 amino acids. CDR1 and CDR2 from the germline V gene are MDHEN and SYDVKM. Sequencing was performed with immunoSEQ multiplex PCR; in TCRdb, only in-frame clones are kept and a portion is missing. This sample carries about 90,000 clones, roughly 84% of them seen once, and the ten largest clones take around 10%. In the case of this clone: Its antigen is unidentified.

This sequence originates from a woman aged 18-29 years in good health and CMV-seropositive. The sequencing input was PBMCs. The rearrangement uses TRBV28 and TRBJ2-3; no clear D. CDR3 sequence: CASSLSRNTDTQYF. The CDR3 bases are TGTGCCAGCAGTTTAAGCAGGAACACAGATACGCAGTATTTT.